Below are 22 T cell receptor beta chains sequenced from a single sample in a study of blood T cells in healthy people across ages. Primers used in a second PCR of about 6 to 11 cycles were a sample-barcoded 5' primer and a J-beta primer mix. One entry per CDR3 protein results from TCRdb running MiXCR on the 5' RACE reads. Of hundreds of thousands of distinct CDR3 sequences in the sample, over 45% were seen once. The sample consisted of blood. The source of these receptors is a man aged 55 to 69 in good health.

This chain uses TRBV12-3 or TRBV12-4 with TRBJ1-4; no firm D call. The CDR3 totals 13 residues. V was trimmed by 3 bases and J by 8 bases, leaving 10 bases between them. The CDR3 DNA follows: TGTGCCAGCAGTTTGTCTGGCTTGGAAAAACTGTTTTTT. Protein product: CASSLSGLEKLFF.

The genes are TRBV5-5 and TRBJ2-7, with 8 bases identical to TRBD2. Trimming took 6 bases from V and 2 from J; bases not matched to a gene: 1. The CDR3 has 12 residues. Germline assignment: CDR1 SGHKS and CDR2 YYEKEE (reference sequence). The CDR3 DNA reads TGTGCCAGCATAGCGGGAACCTACGAGCAGTACTTC. Protein product: CASIAGTYEQYF. The whole variable domain, filled in from reference TRBV5-5 and TRBJ2-7, reads DAGVTQSPTHLIKTRGQQVTLRCSPISGHKSVSWYQQVLGQGPQFIFQYYEKEERGRGNFPDRFSARQFPNYSSELNVNALLLGDSALYLCASIAGTYEQYFGPGTRLTVT.

This clonotype was seen only a few times. V usage is TRBV27 and J usage is TRBJ2-1; D tentatively reads TRBD1 or TRBD2 (5 bases each). In germline, CDR1 is MNHEY, CDR2 SMNVEV (reference sequence). The V end lost 0 bases, the J end lost 5 bases, and 11 bases lay between the germline ends. This CDR3 is 15 amino acids long. The CDR3 region is CASSLSGPPHNEQFF. The CDR3 bases are TGTGCCAGCAGTTTATCGGGACCTCCTCACAATGAGCAGTTCTTC.

V usage is TRBV10-1 and J usage is TRBJ2-3; 9 bases fit TRBD1. Germline loops: CDR1 WNHNN, CDR2 SYGVQD (reference sequence). V dropped 5 bases and J dropped 6; count of bases not matched to a gene: 9. The CDR3 extends over 15 amino acids. The CDR3 sequence: CASSPVDRGLDTQYF. The CDR3 DNA follows: TGCGCCAGCAGTCCAGTGGACAGGGGACTCGATACGCAGTATTTT.

The CDR3 sequence is CASSGPGASSEQYF. The CDR3 nucleotides are TGTGCCAGCAGCGGACCAGGGGCGAGTAGTGAGCAGTACTTC. The rearrangement links TRBV3-1 to TRBJ2-5; D is possibly TRBD1 (6 bases). V was cut by 5 bases and J by 11 bases, with 21 bases left in between. CDR3 size: 14 residues. Germline loops: CDR1 LGHDT, CDR2 YNNKEL (reference sequence).

V usage is TRBV5-8 and J usage is TRBJ1-4; no firm D call. Trimming removed 1 base at V and 8 bases at J, with 15 bases between. This CDR3 has 15 amino acids. In germline, CDR1 is SGHTS, CDR2 YDEGEE. The CDR3 coding sequence is TGTGCCAGCAGCTTGAAGGCAGCTACGGGGGAAAAACTGTTTTTT. It specifies CASSLKAATGEKLFF.

The table lists this clonotype with many counts. The chain combines TRBV29-1 with TRBJ2-1, with unresolved D. CDR3 size: 13 residues. V was shortened by 4 bases and J by 3 bases, with 10 bases between the two germline ends. CDR1 and CDR2 (germline): SQVTM, ANQGSEA. The CDR3 sequence is CSVGLVLYNEQFF. CDR3 coding DNA: TGCAGCGTTGGTCTCGTACTCTACAATGAGCAGTTCTTC.

The DNA of the CDR3 is TGTGCCAGCAGCTTAACGGTTAGCGGGAGCTCTGGGGCCAACGTCCTGACTTTC. This encodes CASSLTVSGSSGANVLTF. The chain is built from TRBV7-3 and TRBJ2-6, with 9 bases fitting TRBD2. Germline lookup yields CDR1 SGHTA and CDR2 FQGTGA. V lost 0 bases and J lost 0; bases outside the gene matches: 3. The CDR3 is 18 residues long.

The chain links TRBV2 to TRBJ1-2; D not certain. Trimming cost V 4 bases and J 8 bases, with 14 bases left between them. The CDR3 length is 13 residues. Germline loops: CDR1 SNHLY, CDR2 FYNNEI. As DNA, the CDR3 is TGTGCCAGCAGTGCAGGAGGGCCGAGGGGCTACACCTTC. As protein: CASSAGGPRGYTF.

This sequence joins TRBV2 and TRBJ2-3; 9 nucleotides align to TRBD2. There are 14 residues in the CDR3. V shed 11 bases and J 4 bases; nucleotides not matched to a gene: 10. Germline CDR1 SNHLY, CDR2 FYNNEI. CDR3 region: CAGGSSGIADTQYF. The CDR3 bases are TGTGCCGGCGGGTCTAGCGGGATCGCAGATACGCAGTATTTT.

This clonotype showed up just a few times. The chain combines TRBV14 with TRBJ2-1, with 7 bases lining up with TRBD2. J gave up 3 bases and V 4 bases, and 15 bases lay outside the gene matches. In germline, CDR1 is SGHDN, CDR2 FVKESK. The CDR3 length is 18 residues. The CDR3 spells CASSLPAGLGGGYNEQFF. CDR3 nucleotides: TGTGCCAGCAGCCTCCCGGCTGGCCTTGGGGGGGGCTACAATGAGCAGTTCTTC.

The chain combines TRBV7-9 with TRBJ2-1, with D hard to call. Germline assignment: CDR1 SEHNR and CDR2 FQNEAQ (reference sequence). V gave up 1 base and J gave up 5 bases, with 12 bases separating them. CDR3 length equals 15 residues. CDR3 nucleotides: TGTGCCAGCAGCTTAGTGGTGGGTCACCACAATGAGCAGTTCTTC. Amino acid sequence: CASSLVVGHHNEQFF. Drawing the rest from reference TRBV7-9 and TRBJ2-1, the complete variable domain is DTGVSQNPRHKITKRGQNVTFRCDPISEHNRLYWYRQTLGQGPEFLTYFQNEAQLEKSRLLSDRFSAERPKGSFSTLEIQRTEQGDSAMYLCASSLVVGHHNEQFFGPGTRLTVL.

This chain links TRBV6-1 with TRBJ2-1; 9 bases line up with TRBD2. Germline V gene data show CDR1 as MNHNS and CDR2 as SASEGT. J gave up 0 bases and V 7 bases, and 7 bases lay outside the gene matches. The CDR3 has 16 residues. This chain's CDR3 is CASNAGGSSSYNEQFF. The CDR3 DNA reads as TGTGCCAGCAACGCGGGAGGGAGCAGCTCCTACAATGAGCAGTTCTTC.

This rearrangement joins TRBV28 to TRBJ2-3, with 7 bases aligning to TRBD1. CDR1 MDHEN and CDR2 SYDVKM come from the germline V gene. V lost 3 bases to trimming and J lost 6 bases; unmatched junction nucleotides: 12. The length of the CDR3 is 16 residues. The CDR3 DNA follows: TGTGCCAGCAGTTTTGGGTTGGTGGAAGGGGGCGATACGCAGTATTTT. Translated, it gives CASSFGLVEGGDTQYF.

This clonotype was seen once. The chain is built from TRBV5-1 and TRBJ2-7, with D possibly TRBD1 on 6 matching bases. The CDR3 consists of 14 residues. CDR1 SGHRS and CDR2 YFSETQ come from the germline V gene. V was clipped by 4 bases and J by 7 bases, with 18 bases between them. The CDR3 DNA reads TGCGCCAGCAGCACTGGACAGCTTTACAATGAGCAGTACTTC. Its protein is CASSTGQLYNEQYF.

This chain connects TRBV27 to TRBJ1-2, with D perhaps matching TRBD1 (5 bases). CDR3 size: 14 residues. Trimming left V 3 bases short and J 8 bases short, with 16 bases between. CDR1 and CDR2 (germline): MNHEY, SMNVEV (reference sequence). The CDR3 region has the DNA TGTGCCAGCAGTTTGTCCGGCAGGGTCCGGGGCTACACCTTC. Amino acid sequence: CASSLSGRVRGYTF.

This chain links TRBV29-1 with TRBJ2-2; D is perhaps TRBD1 (5 bases). Between the trimmed V and J ends, which lost 3 bases and 6 bases, there was a span of 17 bases. This CDR3 contains 15 residues. Germline assignment: CDR1 SQVTM and CDR2 ANQGSEA. Here the CDR3 reads CSVEQGRARAGELFF. CDR3 coding DNA: TGCAGCGTTGAGCAGGGAAGGGCTAGGGCCGGGGAGCTGTTTTTT.

This clonotype was observed at least ten times. The chain combines TRBV7-2 with TRBJ2-3; 9 positions match TRBD1. V dropped 4 bases and J dropped 4; count of bases not matched to a gene: 15. The CDR3 sequence is 18 residues long. Per germline, CDR1 SGHTA and CDR2 FQGNSA. CDR3 in amino acids: CASSSPWGQGSGADTQYF. In nucleotides, the CDR3 is TGTGCCAGCAGCTCTCCTTGGGGACAGGGTTCCGGTGCAGATACGCAGTATTTT.

This rearrangement joins TRBV6-5 to TRBJ1-1; TRBD1 aligns across 7 bases. Germline trimming cut 2 bases from V and 6 bases from J; bases unmatched to any gene: 6. This CDR3 comprises 14 residues. Germline CDR1 and CDR2: MNHEY and SVGAGI. The CDR3 DNA follows: TGTGCCAGCAGTTACGAATCAGGGGGGGCTGAAGCTTTCTTT. Protein product: CASSYESGGAEAFF.

As regards this clonotype: The junction departs from the called germline gene at one end, perhaps through a read error. V gene TRBV20-1 combines with J gene TRBJ2-3, with D possibly being TRBD1 (6 bases). The CDR3 consists of 18 residues. CDR1 and CDR2 (germline): DFQATT, SNEGSKA (reference sequence). The CDR3: CSARVPPGGWGWTDMQYF. The CDR3 nucleotides are TGCAGTGCTAGAGTCCCCCCTGGGGGCTGGGGGTGGACAGATATGCAGTATTTT.

The rearrangement uses TRBV10-3 and TRBJ2-3; 10 bases are a match to TRBD2. V was clipped by 10 bases and J by 1 base; unmatched bases: 11. The length of the CDR3 is 16 residues. Germline V gene data show CDR1 as ENHRY and CDR2 as SYGVKD. CDR3 sequence (DNA): TGTGCCACCAGGACTAGCGGATCCCCTCGCACAGATACGCAGTATTTT. The encoded protein is CATRTSGSPRTDTQYF.

This clonotype was found once. The chain carries TRBV20-1 and TRBJ2-3; D unresolved. V lost 2 bases to trimming and J lost 4 bases, with 7 bases between them. The length of the CDR3 is 12 residues. Germline CDR1 and CDR2: DFQATT and SNEGSKA (reference sequence). The CDR3 region is CSARRDPDTQYF. The CDR3 nucleotides are TGCAGTGCTAGACGCGACCCAGATACGCAGTATTTT.